This T cell receptor (beta chain) appears in the sequencing data of a study of metastatic and nonmetastatic thyroid tumors. General study points: In blood and tumor, TCR beta diversity was reportedly significantly higher in malignant thyroid tumors than in benign nodules.

Using MiXCR, TCRdb re-called clones from the PCR reads. Found here are over 40,000 clones, under 25% of them singletons; the top ten hold roughly 3%. This clone was seen many times. Its antigen remains unknown. The germline gives CDR1 MNHEY, CDR2 SMNVEV (reference sequence). There are 13 residues in the CDR3. V shed 8 bases and J 5 bases; nucleotides not matched to a gene: 8. Each patient went into thyroid surgery without having received any treatment. The specimen was blood. The chain joins TRBV27 to TRBJ2-5, with 7 bases identical to TRBD1. The receptor was derived from a male donor with papillary thyroid cancer or a benign thyroid nodule (not recorded which). Some clones in this sample may be carry-over from other donors' samples. The CDR3 DNA reads as TGTGCCAGCGCACAGGGGTTTGGGGAGACCCAGTACTTC. Its protein product is CASAQGFGETQYF.